This T cell receptor beta chain was recorded in a study of blood T cells in healthy people across ages (dated by TCRdb to about 2015). For the wider study: In model experiments, roughly one uniquely barcoded TCR beta cDNA molecule per two T cells was captured by template switching. To track age-related changes in TCR beta repertoire diversity, the study relied on deep sequencing normalized with unique cDNA molecular identifiers. The donors were divided into four age groups: young (average about 15 years), middle-aged (about 39), aged (roughly 66) and long-lived (about 80). To avoid experimental bias, donors of different ages were distributed randomly across sequencing lanes. For two donors (one aged 18 to 29 and one aged 80 or older), the study analyzed two additional independent replicas of 1 million unique cDNA reads from the same blood draw. Overall results and qualifications from the work: Estimates of total diversity based on one million sequenced T cells were regarded as lower bounds and as underestimates. There was a strong correlation between observed TCR beta diversity and the percentage of naive T cells measured by flow cytometry. The long-lived group showed more naive CD4+ T cells, fewer expanded clones and increased TCR diversity than the aged group, suggesting age selection. Because profiling used bulk unsorted PBMCs, naive and antigen-experienced compartments could not be compared conclusively. The CMV infection status of donors was not known, potentially confounding age-related changes in expanded clonotypes. Observed TCR beta diversity per million T cells fell roughly linearly with age, and a significant reduction was already apparent by age approximately 41.

A word on this clonotype: Its antigen specificity is not known. No clone much larger than this one lies a single base away; base qualities are absent.

Library method: 5' RACE. The sequencer was an Illumina HiSeq 2500. A second PCR of about 6 to 11 cycles was run with a J-beta primer mix and a sample-barcoded 5' primer. A template-switch 5' adaptor carrying 12 random nucleotides introduced a unique molecular identifier onto each TCR beta cDNA molecule. At least 3 million CDR3-containing paired-end reads were obtained from each sample. First-strand cDNA was synthesized from all RNA with the Mint cDNA synthesis kit, primed by a TRBC-specific oligonucleotide. Following uracil-DNA glycosylase treatment, all cDNA underwent a first 18-cycle PCR with the universal primers M1SS and BC2_uni_R. For the original study's pipeline: Each sample was normalized by randomly selecting 1 million high-quality reads, each carrying a distinct molecular identifier. Reads with shared molecular identifiers were discarded instead of being binned into consensus sequences. MiTCR, with a Q25 quality threshold and the strictest error-elimination algorithm, was used for CDR3 identification, clonotype clustering and error correction. A nonparametric unseen species model with Euler transformation was used to estimate lower-bound total TCR beta diversity. TCRdb trimmed public reads at Q25 via fastp, called clones via MiXCR and kept in-frame beta chains. Identical CDR3 proteins give one entry, which carries the most common genes and DNA. These V and J calls are TCRdb output, not the study's own analysis. This sample holds about a million distinct CDR3 sequences; 40% to 60% were observed only once. The ten largest make up under 15% of the sample.

The donors were roughly 40 Caucasian individuals from Russia, aged about 6 to 95 years, who were systemically healthy. Ten milliliters of peripheral blood were drawn from each donor into EDTA-treated Vacutainer tubes. Ficoll-Paque density-gradient centrifugation was used to isolate PBMCs, with at least 7 million obtained per sample. Trizol reagent was used to extract total RNA from the PBMCs, yielding at least 5.5 micrograms per sample. For every donor, flow cytometry on a PBMC aliquot measured the percentage of naive CD45RAhigh/CD27high T cells. V loses 2 bases at its end and J loses 2 bases; junction bases beyond the gene matches: 3. CDR1 and CDR2 are drawn from the germline V gene (reference sequence): DFQATT, SNEGSKA. The CDR3 runs 14 residues from the cysteine to the phenylalanine. The entry retains the CDR3 DNA only, 42 bases that are in frame from base 1.

The chain uses TRBV20-1 and TRBJ2-1, with TRBD2 matching 7 junction bases. This receptor was obtained from a young man in good health. The sequenced material came from blood. DNA sequence: TGCAGTGCTAGACCGAGCGGGGCCTACAATGAGCAGTTCTTC. Translated, it reads CSARPSGAYNEQFF.